Shown below are 22 T cell receptor beta chains from a single sample sequenced in a study of lymphopenia after photon versus proton radiotherapy. TCRdb's copy holds only in-frame clones and misses some; the assay was immunoSEQ multiplex PCR. The data show approximately 25,000 clones, about 84% seen once. Here the sequenced sample was peripheral blood, taken from a patient treated with proton-based radiotherapy. Every receptor here comes from a woman in her 70s with pancreatic cancer.

This chain's CDR3 is CASSQGWASWEKLFF. Written as DNA, the CDR3 is TGCGCCAGCAGCCAAGGCTGGGCTAGTTGGGAAAAACTGTTTTTT. This chain uses TRBV4-3 with TRBJ1-4; D uncertain. The CDR3 has 15 residues. CDR1 is LGHNA, CDR2 YSLEER, per germline. Trimming removed 1 base from V and 8 bases from J, with 14 bases in between.

In DNA form, the CDR3 reads TGTGCCAGCAGCCCAGGGCCGACAGGGCAAGGCTACACCTTC. Translated: CASSPGPTGQGYTF. The chain is built from TRBV7-2 and TRBJ1-2; 7 bases map to TRBD1. Germline V gene lookup returns CDR1 SGHTA and CDR2 FQGNSA. The CDR3 length is 14 residues. After removal of 5 bases from V and 8 bases from J, the junction contained 11 bases not matched to a gene.

The chain employs TRBV6-5 and TRBJ2-5; D is unresolved. Trimming left V 7 bases short and J 5 bases short, with 8 bases between. CDR1 and CDR2 from the germline V gene are MNHEY and SVGAGI. The CDR3 sequence is 11 residues long. CDR3 residues: CASTNRETQYF. The DNA of the CDR3 is TGTGCCAGCACCAACCGGGAGACCCAGTACTTC.

This chain connects TRBV23-1 to TRBJ2-3, with TRBD2 as a possible D gene (5 bases). TRBV23-1 is given ORF status, its function remaining uncertain. The length of the CDR3 is 13 residues. Trimming cost V 6 bases and J 1 base, with 8 bases left between them. The CDR3 DNA sequence: TGCGCCAGCAGGGGAGCCCGCACAGATACGCAGTATTTT. This encodes CASRGARTDTQYF.

The chain recombines TRBV20-1 with TRBJ1-4; D is unclear. The germline V gene has CDR1 DFQATT and CDR2 SNEGSKA (reference sequence). This CDR3 is 11 amino acids long. Trimming removed 2 bases from V and 8 bases from J, with 6 bases in between. The CDR3 region is CSARYREKLFF. The CDR3 coding sequence is TGCAGTGCTAGATACCGGGAAAAACTGTTTTTT.

This rearrangement joins TRBV7-2 to TRBJ1-3; 7 nucleotides match TRBD1. The CDR3 extends over 16 amino acids. V shed 3 bases and J 0 bases; nucleotides not matched to a gene: 5. Germline V CDR1 and CDR2: SGHTA, FQGNSA. CDR3: CASSFMDRHSGNTIYF. The CDR3 nucleotides read TGTGCCAGCAGCTTTATGGACAGGCACTCTGGAAACACCATATATTTT.

The table lists this clone with a few counts. The chain recombines TRBV2 with TRBJ2-7; the D is unclear. Germline assignment: CDR1 SNHLY and CDR2 FYNNEI. This CDR3 is built from 14 residues. The V gene lost 2 bases and the J gene lost 3 bases, with 11 bases spanning the gap. CDR3 sequence: CASSEWVQYYEQYF. CDR3 coding DNA: TGTGCCAGCAGTGAATGGGTGCAATACTACGAGCAGTACTTC.

This clone has just a few counts. This rearrangement joins TRBV15 to TRBJ1-3; D remains unclear. Germline assignment: CDR1 LNHNV and CDR2 YYDKDF (reference sequence). Trimming left V 1 base short and J 0 bases short, with 10 bases between. CDR3 length: 16 residues. This chain's CDR3 is CATSRALGGSGNTIYF. CDR3 coding DNA: TGTGCCACCAGCAGAGCTCTTGGCGGCTCTGGAAACACCATATATTTT.

This CDR3 reads CASRDSDIQYF. The CDR3 DNA reads TGTGCCAGCAGGGACTCAGACATTCAGTACTTC. This chain joins TRBV19 and TRBJ2-4, with D maybe TRBD2 (6 bases). Trimming took off 9 bases at V and 8 bases at J, with 11 bases between the two ends. There are 11 residues in the CDR3. Per germline, CDR1 LNHDA and CDR2 SQIVND (reference sequence).

This chain uses TRBV19 with TRBJ1-1, with TRBD1 as a possible D gene (6 bases). V lost 3 bases, J lost 6 bases, and 14 bases lay in between. The CDR3 runs 14 residues. Germline values: CDR1 LNHDA, CDR2 SQIVND (reference sequence). The CDR3 sequence: CASSIKSGVPEAFF. The CDR3 DNA is TGTGCCAGTAGTATTAAATCAGGGGTCCCTGAAGCTTTCTTT.

The gene calls are TRBV11-2 and TRBJ2-1; 8 positions match TRBD2. CDR1 is SGHAT, CDR2 FQNNGV, per germline. CDR3 length equals 17 residues. Trimming at V came to 0 bases and at J to 3 bases, leaving 7 bases not matched to a gene. The CDR3 DNA reads as TGTGCCAGCAGCTTAGATCGGGGCGGGAGGAGCTACAATGAGCAGTTCTTC. Translated: CASSLDRGGRSYNEQFF.

The chain uses TRBV6-1 and TRBJ1-5; D is ambiguous. Trimming took 3 bases from V and 3 from J, leaving 9 bases between them. This CDR3 spans 14 amino acids. The germline V gene has CDR1 MNHNS and CDR2 SASEGT. In DNA form, the CDR3 reads TGTGCCAGCAGTGATAAAGCAACCAATCAGCCCCAGCATTTT. This sequence encodes CASSDKATNQPQHF.

The rearrangement links TRBV2 to TRBJ2-7; 9 positions agree with TRBD1. This CDR3 has 15 amino acids. Germline V gene sequence: CDR1 SNHLY, CDR2 FYNNEI. V gave up 6 bases and J gave up 0 bases; unmatched junction bases: 6. The CDR3 loop reads CASRLRTGDSYEQYF. For the CDR3, the DNA is TGTGCCAGCAGACTGAGGACAGGGGACTCCTACGAGCAGTACTTC.

The chain combines TRBV30 with TRBJ1-5; 9 nucleotides align to TRBD1. Trimming took 0 bases from V and 6 from J; bases not matched to a gene: 6. The CDR3 runs to 15 residues. Germline V CDR1 and CDR2: GTSNPN, SVGIG (reference sequence). The CDR3: CAWSVRGTGIQPQHF. The CDR3 DNA follows: TGTGCCTGGAGTGTACGCGGGACAGGGATTCAGCCCCAGCATTTT. The whole variable domain, filled in from reference TRBV30 and TRBJ1-5, reads SQTIHQWPATLVQPVGSPLSLECTVEGTSNPNLYWYRQAAGRGLQLLFYSVGIGQISSEVPQNLSASRPQDRQFILSSKKLLLSDSGFYLCAWSVRGTGIQPQHFGDGTRLSIL.

V and J are TRBV7-2 and TRBJ2-7; 8 bases are a match to TRBD2. The CDR3 extends over 16 amino acids. Germline-derived CDR1 and CDR2 are SGHTA and FQGNSA. Unmatched junction bases numbered 11, after V lost 5 bases and J lost 2 bases. CDR3 bases: TGTGCCAGCAGCCCGGAGCGGGAGAGCCCGGCCTACGAGCAGTACTTC. Protein sequence: CASSPERESPAYEQYF.

This sequence joins TRBV5-6 and TRBJ1-2; 7 bases agree with TRBD1. The CDR3 loop spans 17 amino acids. The V gene end was trimmed by 4 bases and the J gene end by 1 base; junction bases not matched to a gene: 13. From germline, CDR1 is SGHDT and CDR2 YYEEEE. The CDR3 here is CASSPQLATGVNYGYTF. The CDR3, as DNA: TGTGCCAGCAGCCCTCAGTTAGCAACAGGGGTTAACTATGGCTACACCTTC.

V gene TRBV6-5 combines with J gene TRBJ2-2; 9 bases are a match to TRBD2. This CDR3 comprises 16 residues. V was pared by 4 bases and J by 4 bases, with 7 bases of the junction left unmatched. Per the germline V gene, CDR1 is MNHEY and CDR2 is SVGAGI. The CDR3 DNA reads as TGTGCCAGCAGTTCCTTTAGCGGGAGAGGCACCGGGGAGCTGTTTTTT. Translated, it gives CASSSFSGRGTGELFF.

The genes are TRBV27 and TRBJ2-2; D call uncertain. Germline assignment: CDR1 MNHEY and CDR2 SMNVEV (reference sequence). The CDR3 runs 12 residues. Trimming left V 6 bases short and J 7 bases short, with 9 bases between. This chain's CDR3 is CASSSRGGELFF. Here the CDR3 DNA reads TGTGCCAGCAGCTCCCGTGGCGGGGAGCTGTTTTTT.

V usage is TRBV4-3 and J usage is TRBJ2-7; no clear D. The ends were cut back, 2 bases at V and 6 bases at J, with 5 bases in the middle. Germline V gene lookup returns CDR1 LGHNA and CDR2 YSLEER. This CDR3 is 11 amino acids long. The CDR3 here is CASSQRTEQYF. The CDR3 DNA sequence: TGCGCCAGCAGCCAACGTACCGAGCAGTACTTC.

The gene calls are TRBV4-3 and TRBJ2-1; TRBD2 matches 10 bases. The CDR3 is 17 amino acids. In germline, CDR1 is LGHNA, CDR2 YSLEER. V lost 6 bases and J lost 1; bases outside the gene matches: 9. The CDR3: CASRSSSGRGSYNEQFF. The DNA for the CDR3 is TGCGCCAGCAGGTCCAGCAGCGGGAGGGGGTCCTACAATGAGCAGTTCTTC.

This chain joins TRBV28 and TRBJ2-1; tentatively, D is TRBD2 (6 bases). This CDR3 region has 17 residues. Trimming left V 8 bases short and J 4 bases short, with 24 bases between. Germline lookup yields CDR1 MDHEN and CDR2 SYDVKM. CDR3 DNA: TGTGCCAGCCGAAGATATAGAGGCGGGATTGGGTACAATGAGCAGTTCTTC. Its translation: CASRRYRGGIGYNEQFF.

This clone was recorded a few times. The chain uses TRBV28 and TRBJ2-1; D perhaps matches TRBD1 (6 bases). Germline V lookup: CDR1 MDHEN, CDR2 SYDVKM. V gave up 5 bases and J gave up 0 bases, with 11 bases separating them. This CDR3 contains 15 residues. CDR3 DNA: TGTGCCAGCAGTCAAAGACAGGACTCCTACAATGAGCAGTTCTTC. Amino acids: CASSQRQDSYNEQFF.